This T cell receptor (beta chain) was recorded in a study of blood T cell repertoires in COVID-19 (dated by TCRdb to between 2020 and 2021). Context from the whole study: Samples from collaborators originated in the United States, Italy and Spain and spanned both the acute and convalescent phases of COVID-19. The prospective study material was composed of cDNA or gDNA derived from T cells, B-cell-depleted T cells, or PBMCs. Subjects who had been exposed to COVID-19, were actively infected with it, or had recovered from it provided the deeply sampled blood TCRbeta repertoires that made up the dataset. The samples were drawn from two sources: the first 160 participants of the ongoing ImmuneRACE study, and 1,254 subjects contributed by 6 global collaborators. Where available, HLA class I and class II types were taken from metadata supplied by the sample provider and were not determined by assay-based typing. A de-identified subject ID, COVID-19 status, age in years and sex were almost always included in the sample metadata. A freely available public database, intended as a resource for researchers studying the immune response to SARS-CoV-2, is where the repertoires were released.

Whole blood was collected in K2EDTA tubes by collaborating institutions according to the institutions' own protocols. For TCRbeta analysis, collaborator samples were shipped as frozen whole blood, as isolated PBMCs, or as DNA extracted from either sample type. TCRbeta CDR3 regions were amplified from genomic DNA by means of the immunoSEQ Assay, a bias-controlled multiplex PCR. As for how the authors treated the data: The number of nucleated cells in each sample was estimated by amplification of reference gene primers within the assay. To quantify the absolute abundance of each unique TCRbeta CDR3 rearrangement, sequence reads were collapsed and filtered. For each sample, productive Simpson clonality was calculated as the square root of Simpson's diversity index across productive rearrangements. In TCRdb, the immuneACCESS table is reduced to in-frame sequences with V and J assigned. These tables do not hold every clone; where another copy was compared, an unresolved V gene accounts for under half, and the others remain unexplained. V and J calls and clone size are those listed in that table; D and trimming were worked out from the DNA. The sample table contains 200,000 to 300,000 clones; only one count was recorded for about 85% of them. The ten top clones hold around 6.5% of the sample.

Overall study outcomes, separate from this receptor: The quantity of clinical and demographic metadata differed by source and by participant and was supplied without curation.

For this clone: Its recognized antigen is unknown. Base quality data are lacking; no much larger clone is found one base away.

Source material: peripheral blood. The TCR originated in an older woman with active or convalescent COVID-19.

CDR3 region: CASSPPTGLYNSPLHF. DNA sequence: TGTGCCAGCTCACCACCGACAGGACTTTATAATTCACCCCTCCACTTT. The V gene is TRBV18 and the J gene is TRBJ1-6; the D gene is perhaps TRBD1, from 6 matching bases. The germline V gene yields KGHSH for CDR1 and LQKENI for CDR2. The CDR3 runs 16 residues from the cysteine to the phenylalanine. Just CDR3 DNA is preserved here, 48 bases in frame from base 1. V drops 0 bases and J drops 4 bases, leaving 10 bases in between.